The 14 T cell receptor beta chains listed next were all sequenced from one sample in a study of blood T cell repertoires in COVID-19. TCRdb's table, derived via immunoSEQ multiplex PCR, lists solely in-frame clones and lacks some. This sample has fewer than 250,000 clones; almost 85% occur once, and the top ten carry 9.1%. What was sequenced was PBMCs or T cells enriched from blood (not recorded which). These receptor sequences come from a woman between 45 and 65 years old with acute COVID-19.

The chain joins TRBV5-6 to TRBJ1-2; weak D call: TRBD1 (5 bases). The CDR3 has 15 residues. The V and J ends lost 2 bases and 1 base respectively, with 12 bases between them. Germline CDR1 and CDR2: SGHDT and YYEEEE. The DNA of the CDR3 is TGTGCCAGCAGCTTTGGGGCGGCTTTTAACTATGGCTACACCTTC. Its protein is CASSFGAAFNYGYTF.

This chain uses TRBV9 with TRBJ2-1; 8 positions match TRBD2. V lost 0 bases to trimming and J lost 7 bases; unmatched junction nucleotides: 3. Germline V gives CDR1 SGDLS, CDR2 YYNGEE. The CDR3 consists of 14 residues. CDR3 sequence reads: CASSVAGGANEQFF. The CDR3 bases are TGTGCCAGCAGCGTAGCCGGGGGGGCTAATGAGCAGTTCTTC.

This clone came up a few times. This chain links TRBV6-2 or TRBV6-3 with TRBJ2-1; TRBD1 agrees at 9 bases. The ends lost 2 bases at V and 8 bases at J; junction bases unmatched: 7. Germline CDR1 is MNHEY and CDR2 is SVGEGT. This CDR3 spans 15 amino acids. The chain's CDR3 is CASSYRTGAVDEQFF. The CDR3 DNA sequence: TGTGCCAGCAGTTACCGGACAGGGGCAGTCGATGAGCAGTTCTTC.

The V and J genes are TRBV6-5 and TRBJ1-2; weak D call: TRBD1 (6 bases). V lost 5 bases and J 2 bases, leaving 15 bases between the germline ends. The CDR3 covers 15 residues. Germline V gene lookup returns CDR1 MNHEY and CDR2 SVGAGI. The CDR3 spells CASSHADRTNYGYTF. CDR3 DNA sequence: TGTGCCAGCAGTCACGCGGACAGAACCAACTATGGCTACACCTTC.

The gene calls are TRBV3-1 (or the pseudogene TRBV3-2) and TRBJ1-5; TRBD1 agrees at 7 bases. The CDR3 consists of 14 residues. J lost 5 bases, V lost 4 bases, and 5 bases had no gene match. Germline CDR1 is LGHDT and CDR2 is YNNKEL (reference sequence). The CDR3 DNA sequence: TGTGCCAGCAGCCCTACAGGGGATTATCAGCCCCAGCATTTT. Encoded protein: CASSPTGDYQPQHF.

The genes are TRBV5-1 and TRBJ1-1; D remains ambiguous. The V gene lost 4 bases and the J gene lost 1 base, with 11 bases spanning the gap. Germline assignment: CDR1 SGHRS and CDR2 YFSETQ. This CDR3 is 14 amino acids long. CDR3 amino acids: CASSASGRNTEAFF. CDR3 nucleotides: TGCGCCAGCAGCGCTAGCGGGAGGAACACTGAAGCTTTCTTT.

The CDR3 nucleotides are TGTGCCAGCAGCCCGTGGGCTGGGAGGAGCACAGATACGCAGTATTTT. It is translated as CASSPWAGRSTDTQYF. The rearrangement joins TRBV7-2 to TRBJ2-3; tentative D call: TRBD2 (6 bases). V lost 5 bases and J lost 0, with 15 bases in between. This CDR3 is built from 16 residues. Germline V gives CDR1 SGHTA, CDR2 FQGNSA.

The rearrangement joins TRBV5-1 to TRBJ1-4; D ambiguous. The CDR3 is 15 amino acids. The V gene lost 2 bases and the J gene lost 0 bases, with 8 bases spanning the gap. Germline V gives CDR1 SGHRS, CDR2 YFSETQ. The CDR3: CASSLTVATNEKLFF. The CDR3 DNA follows: TGCGCCAGCAGCTTAACAGTCGCAACTAATGAAAAACTGTTTTTT.

The CDR3 bases are TGTGCCTTTGGACAGGGGACTGGGGCCAACGTCCTGACTTTC. Protein product: CAFGQGTGANVLTF. The V gene is TRBV30, the J gene TRBJ2-6; 9 bases agree with TRBD1. CDR3 size: 14 residues. Per germline, CDR1 GTSNPN and CDR2 SVGIG (reference sequence). Trimming took 7 bases from V and 2 from J; bases not matched to a gene: 3.

The chain recombines TRBV15 with TRBJ2-7, with no clear D. Trimming removed 6 bases at V and 6 bases at J, with 12 bases between. Germline CDR1 and CDR2: LNHNV and YYDKDF (reference sequence). This CDR3 spans 12 amino acids. CDR3 sequence (DNA): TGTGCCACCAGTCTCGCGGTGGGCGAGCAGTACTTC. Its protein is CATSLAVGEQYF. Looking up the rest from reference TRBV15 and TRBJ2-7 gives the full variable domain: DAMVIQNPRYQVTQFGKPVTLSCSQTLNHNVMYWYQQKSSQAPKLLFHYYDKDFNNEADTPDNFQSRRPNTSFCFLDIRSPGLGDTAMYLCATSLAVGEQYFGPGTRLTVT.

The rearrangement uses TRBV9 and TRBJ2-7, with 9 bases that match TRBD1. Losses at the gene ends were 1 base for V and 4 bases for J; bases not matched to a gene: 6. Germline V gene sequence: CDR1 SGDLS, CDR2 YYNGEE. The CDR3 consists of 15 residues. The CDR3 sequence: CASSVSPGTGYEQYF. In DNA form, the CDR3 reads TGTGCCAGCAGCGTAAGCCCTGGGACAGGGTACGAGCAGTACTTC.

The rearrangement uses TRBV18 and TRBJ1-6; D gene unclear. The germline V and J ends were trimmed by 3 bases and 7 bases, with 13 bases remaining between them. Germline CDR1 KGHSH, CDR2 LQKENI. The CDR3 totals 15 residues. In DNA, the CDR3 is TGTGCCAGCTCACCGGAATTGGGGAGGAATTCACCCCTCCACTTT. It translates to CASSPELGRNSPLHF.

The sample holds one count of this clone. This rearrangement joins TRBV2 to TRBJ2-5; 9 bases align to TRBD2. Germline trimming cut 8 bases from V and 5 bases from J; bases unmatched to any gene: 6. Germline loops: CDR1 SNHLY, CDR2 FYNNEI. This CDR3 is 13 amino acids long. The chain's CDR3 is CASRGGAGETQYF. The DNA for the CDR3 is TGTGCCAGCCGCGGGGGGGCTGGCGAGACCCAGTACTTC. The full variable domain, in which reference TRBV2 and TRBJ2-5 provide the parts outside the CDR3, is EPEVTQTPSHQVTQMGQEVILRCVPISNHLYFYWYRQILGQKVEFLVSFYNNEISEKSEIFDDQFSVERPDGSNFTLKIRSTKLEDSAMYFCASRGGAGETQYFGPGTRLLVL.

This chain uses TRBV6-8 with TRBJ1-5; TRBD1 is a possible D gene (5 bases). The length of the CDR3 is 16 residues. Germline V gene data show CDR1 as MNHGY and CDR2 as SAAAGT. With 2 bases removed from V and 4 bases from J, the gap between germline ends came to 15 bases. CDR3 bases: TGTGCCAGCAGTTACCCCCCCCGGGGGGGTAATCAGCCCCAGCATTTT. It is translated as CASSYPPRGGNQPQHF.